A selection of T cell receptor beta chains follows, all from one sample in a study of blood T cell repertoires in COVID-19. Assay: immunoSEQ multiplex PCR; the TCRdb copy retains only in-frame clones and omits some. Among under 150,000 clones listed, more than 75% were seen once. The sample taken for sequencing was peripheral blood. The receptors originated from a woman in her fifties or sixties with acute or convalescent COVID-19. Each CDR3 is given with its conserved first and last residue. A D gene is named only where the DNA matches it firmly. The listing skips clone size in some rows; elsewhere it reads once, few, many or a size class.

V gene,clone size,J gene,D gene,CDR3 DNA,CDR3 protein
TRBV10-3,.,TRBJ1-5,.,TGTGCCATCAGTGAGTCGGCGTTGAGGGTAGCTAGCAATCAGCCCCAGCATTTT,CAISESALRVASNQPQHF
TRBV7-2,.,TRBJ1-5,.,TGTGCCAGCAGCTTAGCGCTGACAAATCAGCCCCAGCATTTT,CASSLALTNQPQHF
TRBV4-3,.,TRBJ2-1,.,TGCGCCAGCAGCCACATTAGGGGGGGTGAGCAGTTCTTC,CASSHIRGGEQFF
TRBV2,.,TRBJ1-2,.,TGTGCCAGCAGTGAAAGGCGGTCCTATGGCTACACCTTC,CASSERRSYGYTF
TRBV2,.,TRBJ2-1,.,TGTGCCAGCAGTGGAGACAATTTAAAGGTCTTC,CASSGDNLKVF
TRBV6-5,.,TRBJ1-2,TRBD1,TGTGCCAGCAGTTACAGATCGACAGGGCCTCGTGGCTACACCTTC,CASSYRSTGPRGYTF
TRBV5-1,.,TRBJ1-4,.,TGCGCCAGCGCGGGCCAGGCTAATGAAAAACTGTTTTTT,CASAGQANEKLFF
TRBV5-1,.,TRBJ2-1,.,TGCGCCAGCAGCTTGACTTCCGGTGAGCAGTTCTTC,CASSLTSGEQFF
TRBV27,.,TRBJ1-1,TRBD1,TGTGCCAGCAGTCGGGACAGGGGGGTCACTGAAGCTTTCTTT,CASSRDRGVTEAFF
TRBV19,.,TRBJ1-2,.,TGTGCCAGTACCCTCATTGGAGGCAGAAACCTCTATGGCTACACCTTC,CASTLIGGRNLYGYTF
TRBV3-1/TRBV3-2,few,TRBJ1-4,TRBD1,TGTGCCAGCAGCCAAGACGTCCAGGGGGCGCAAGAAAAACTGTTTTTT,CASSQDVQGAQEKLFF
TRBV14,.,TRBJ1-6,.,TGTGCCAGCAGCCAATGGGGGCGCAGAAACTCACCCCTCCACTTT,CASSQWGRRNSPLHF
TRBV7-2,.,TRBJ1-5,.,TGTGCCAGCAGCTTTCAGGGAAATCAGCCCCAGCATTTT,CASSFQGNQPQHF
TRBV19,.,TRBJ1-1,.,TGTGCCAGTAGTTATCGGGGGACTGAAGCTTTCTTT,CASSYRGTEAFF